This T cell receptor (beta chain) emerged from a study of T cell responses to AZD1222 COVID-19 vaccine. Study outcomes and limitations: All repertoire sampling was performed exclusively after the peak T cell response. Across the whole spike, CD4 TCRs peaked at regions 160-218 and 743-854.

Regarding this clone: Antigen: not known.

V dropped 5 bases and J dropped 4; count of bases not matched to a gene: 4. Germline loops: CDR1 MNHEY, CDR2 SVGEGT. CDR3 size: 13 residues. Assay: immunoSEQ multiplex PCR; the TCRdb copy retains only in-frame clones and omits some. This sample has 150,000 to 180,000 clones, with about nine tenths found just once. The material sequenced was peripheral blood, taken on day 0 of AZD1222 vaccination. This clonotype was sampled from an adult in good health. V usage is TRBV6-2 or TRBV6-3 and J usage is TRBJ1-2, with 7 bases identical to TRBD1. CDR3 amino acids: CASSKGQAYGYTF. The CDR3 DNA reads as TGTGCCAGCAGTAAAGGACAGGCCTATGGCTACACCTTC.